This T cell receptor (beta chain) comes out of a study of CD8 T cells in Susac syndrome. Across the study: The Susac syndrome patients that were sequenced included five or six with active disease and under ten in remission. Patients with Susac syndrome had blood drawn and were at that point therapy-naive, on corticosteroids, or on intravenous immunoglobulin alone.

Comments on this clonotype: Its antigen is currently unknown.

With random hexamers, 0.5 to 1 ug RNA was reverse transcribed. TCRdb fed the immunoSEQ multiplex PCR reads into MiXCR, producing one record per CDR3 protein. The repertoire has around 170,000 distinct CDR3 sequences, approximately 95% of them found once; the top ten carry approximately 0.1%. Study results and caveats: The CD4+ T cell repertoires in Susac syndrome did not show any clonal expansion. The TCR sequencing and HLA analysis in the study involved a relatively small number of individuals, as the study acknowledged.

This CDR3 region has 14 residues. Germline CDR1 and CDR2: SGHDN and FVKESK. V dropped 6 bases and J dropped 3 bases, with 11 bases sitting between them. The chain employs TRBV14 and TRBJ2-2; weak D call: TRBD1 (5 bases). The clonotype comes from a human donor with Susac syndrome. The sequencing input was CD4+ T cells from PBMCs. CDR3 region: CASSPLRDTGELFF. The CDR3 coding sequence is TGTGCCAGCAGTCCCCTCAGGGACACCGGGGAGCTGTTTTTT. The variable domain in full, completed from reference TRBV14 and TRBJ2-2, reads EAGVTQFPSHSVIEKGQTVTLRCDPISGHDNLYWYRRVMGKEIKFLLHFVKESKQDESGMPNNRFLAERTGGTYSTLKVQPAELEDSGVYFCASSPLRDTGELFFGEGSRLTVL.